The clone carrying this T cell receptor (beta chain) was observed a handful of times. The antigen remains undetermined. Produced via immunoSEQ multiplex PCR; TCRdb's table is partial and in-frame only. The data show roughly 9,100 clones, with roughly 85% seen just once and around 19% held by the top ten. The record originates from a study of T cell repertoires in ileal Crohn's disease. Overall study context: All patients had surgery for stricturing (approximately 60%) or penetrating (39%) disease. Biopsies of the neoterminal ileum at postoperative colonoscopy form M6 samples. Thiopurines (around 10) or anti-TNF agents (about 19) were given postoperatively to about half. Points from the study as a whole: The median delay to postoperative endoscopy was about 7.4 months.

The time point denotes: neoterminal ileum biopsy at postoperative endoscopy, about 6 months after surgery. With 8 bases removed from V and 2 bases from J, the gap between germline ends came to 13 bases. Germline CDR1 is ENHRY and CDR2 is SYGVKD. This CDR3 is 13 amino acids long. Sequenced material: ileal tissue. This clonotype was obtained from an adult with Crohn's disease. The chain is built from TRBV10-3 and TRBJ2-7, with D possibly matching TRBD2 (6 bases). CDR3 bases: TGTGCCATCGGAAGGGACTTACCCTACGAGCAGTACTTC. Amino acids: CAIGRDLPYEQYF.